Listed below are T cell receptor beta chains from one sample, sequenced in a study of post-analysis software for immune sequencing data. Each CDR3 protein gets one entry after TCRdb re-called the PCR reads with MiXCR. The table lists 750,000 to 900,000 distinct CDR3 sequences, around 42% of them singletons. Sample: blood. The origin of the receptors is a girl aged 5-17 years with multiple sclerosis. CDR3s include the opening cysteine and the closing phenylalanine or tryptophan. The order of the fields is J gene, D gene, clone size, V gene, CDR3 DNA, CDR3 protein. D genes are given only for firm matches. Only some rows state a clone size, as once, few, many or a class for expanded clones.

J gene: TRBJ2-1; D gene: TRBD2; clone size: -; V gene: TRBV3-1; CDR3 DNA: TGTGCCAGCAGCCAAGGGGTTGCGGGAGTCCGTGAGCAGTTCTTC; CDR3 protein: CASSQGVAGVREQFF
J gene: TRBJ2-1; D gene: TRBD1; clone size: few; V gene: TRBV27; CDR3 DNA: TGTGCCAGCAGTCAGGGGGCAGGGTCCTACAATGAGCAGTTCTTC; CDR3 protein: CASSQGAGSYNEQFF
J gene: TRBJ1-4; D gene: -; clone size: -; V gene: TRBV12-3/TRBV12-4; CDR3 DNA: TGTGCCAGCAGTGCGTCAAACGGGGTTCGGAATGAAAAACTGTTTTTT; CDR3 protein: CASSASNGVRNEKLFF
J gene: TRBJ2-7; D gene: TRBD2; clone size: few; V gene: TRBV12-3/TRBV12-4; CDR3 DNA: TGTGCCAGCAGGGAGGGACTAGCGTTGGAGCAGTACTTC; CDR3 protein: CASREGLALEQYF
J gene: TRBJ2-3; D gene: TRBD2; clone size: few; V gene: TRBV5-1; CDR3 DNA: TGCGCCAGCAGCCTAGGACTAGCGGGAGCGGGAGATACGCAGTATTTT; CDR3 protein: CASSLGLAGAGDTQYF
J gene: TRBJ2-3; D gene: -; clone size: -; V gene: TRBV7-2; CDR3 DNA: TGTGCCAGCAGCTTTTCACGGACTGCCAATACGCAGTATTTT; CDR3 protein: CASSFSRTANTQYF
J gene: TRBJ2-1; D gene: -; clone size: -; V gene: TRBV7-2; CDR3 DNA: TGTGCCAGCAGCTTAATAGCGAGCTCCTACAATGAGCAGTTCTTC; CDR3 protein: CASSLIASSYNEQFF
J gene: TRBJ1-2; D gene: -; clone size: few; V gene: TRBV12-3/TRBV12-4; CDR3 DNA: -; CDR3 protein: CASSSSTDPYGYTF
J gene: TRBJ2-7; D gene: -; clone size: -; V gene: TRBV12-3/TRBV12-4; CDR3 DNA: TGTGCCAGCAGTCACTCTAGCTCCTACGAGCAGTACTTC; CDR3 protein: CASSHSSSYEQYF
J gene: TRBJ1-2; D gene: -; clone size: -; V gene: TRBV2; CDR3 DNA: TGTGCCAGCAGGGGAGGGGACTATGGCTACACCTTC; CDR3 protein: CASRGGDYGYTF
J gene: TRBJ1-4; D gene: -; clone size: few; V gene: TRBV30; CDR3 DNA: TGTGCCTGGAGCCAGCTATCAACTAATGAAAAACTGTTTTTT; CDR3 protein: CAWSQLSTNEKLFF
J gene: TRBJ2-1; D gene: TRBD2; clone size: -; V gene: TRBV27; CDR3 DNA: TGTGCCAGCAGTTTAGTCCCAGCGGGAGGGGTTGTTGAGCAGTTCTTC; CDR3 protein: CASSLVPAGGVVEQFF
J gene: TRBJ1-1; D gene: -; clone size: -; V gene: TRBV5-6; CDR3 DNA: TGTGCCAGCAGTACCGGGCCTGTCAACACTGAAGCTTTCTTT; CDR3 protein: CASSTGPVNTEAFF
J gene: TRBJ2-7; D gene: -; clone size: -; V gene: TRBV9; CDR3 DNA: TGTGCCAGCAGCTCTGGATCGGGATCCTACGAGCAGTACTTC; CDR3 protein: CASSSGSGSYEQYF
J gene: TRBJ2-1; D gene: TRBD2; clone size: -; V gene: TRBV9; CDR3 DNA: TGTGCCAGCAGTTATAGCGGGTTCCCCTACAATGAGCAGTTCTTC; CDR3 protein: CASSYSGFPYNEQFF
J gene: TRBJ2-7; D gene: TRBD2; clone size: -; V gene: TRBV6-2/TRBV6-3; CDR3 DNA: TGTGCCAGCAGTTACTCGGAACTAGCGGGAGGTTCCCACGAGCAGTACTTC; CDR3 protein: CASSYSELAGGSHEQYF
J gene: TRBJ2-7; D gene: -; clone size: -; V gene: TRBV7-8; CDR3 DNA: TGTGCCAGCAGTTTAGCGTCCCACTACGAGCAGTACTTC; CDR3 protein: CASSLASHYEQYF
J gene: TRBJ2-5; D gene: -; clone size: -; V gene: TRBV5-1; CDR3 DNA: TGCGCCAGCAGCCGACAGCCCGGAGAGACCCAGTACTTC; CDR3 protein: CASSRQPGETQYF
J gene: TRBJ1-1; D gene: TRBD1; clone size: -; V gene: TRBV9; CDR3 DNA: TGTGCCAGCAGTGTTCGGGACAGGGATACTGAAGCTTTCTTT; CDR3 protein: CASSVRDRDTEAFF
J gene: TRBJ1-6; D gene: -; clone size: -; V gene: TRBV7-6; CDR3 DNA: TGTGCCAGCAGCCCGCTAAATTCACCCCTCCACTTT; CDR3 protein: CASSPLNSPLHF
J gene: TRBJ2-1; D gene: -; clone size: -; V gene: TRBV29-1; CDR3 DNA: TGCAGCGTTGAGTTCGGCAGGGCGGGTGCCTACAATGAGCAGTTCTTC; CDR3 protein: CSVEFGRAGAYNEQFF